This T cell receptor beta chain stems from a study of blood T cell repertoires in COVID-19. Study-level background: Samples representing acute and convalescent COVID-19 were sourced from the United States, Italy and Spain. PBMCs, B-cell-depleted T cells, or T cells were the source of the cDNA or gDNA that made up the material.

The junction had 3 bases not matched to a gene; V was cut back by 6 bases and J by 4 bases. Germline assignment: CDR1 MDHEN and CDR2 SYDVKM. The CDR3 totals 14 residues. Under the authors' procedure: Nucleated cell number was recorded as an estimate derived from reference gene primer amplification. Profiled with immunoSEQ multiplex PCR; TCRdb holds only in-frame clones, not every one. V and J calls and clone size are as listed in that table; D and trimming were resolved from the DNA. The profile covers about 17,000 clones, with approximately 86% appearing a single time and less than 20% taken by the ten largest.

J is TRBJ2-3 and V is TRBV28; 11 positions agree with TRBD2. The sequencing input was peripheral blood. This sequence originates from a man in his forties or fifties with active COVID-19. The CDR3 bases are TGTGCCAGCAGGACTAGCGGGACCTCAGATACGCAGTATTTT. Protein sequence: CASRTSGTSDTQYF.